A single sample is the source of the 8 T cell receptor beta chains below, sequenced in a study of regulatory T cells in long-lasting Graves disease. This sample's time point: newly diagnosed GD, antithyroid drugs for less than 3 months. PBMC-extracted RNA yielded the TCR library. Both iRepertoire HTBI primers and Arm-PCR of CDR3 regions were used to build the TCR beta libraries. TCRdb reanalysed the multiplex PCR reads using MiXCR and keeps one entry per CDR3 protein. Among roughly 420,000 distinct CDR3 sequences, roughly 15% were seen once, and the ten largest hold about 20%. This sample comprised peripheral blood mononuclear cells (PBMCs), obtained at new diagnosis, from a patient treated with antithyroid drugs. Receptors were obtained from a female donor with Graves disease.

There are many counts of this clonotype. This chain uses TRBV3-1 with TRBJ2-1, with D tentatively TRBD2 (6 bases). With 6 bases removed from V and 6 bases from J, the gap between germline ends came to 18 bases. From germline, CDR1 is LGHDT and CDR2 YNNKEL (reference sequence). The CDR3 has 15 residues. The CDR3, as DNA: TGTGCCAGCAGGTACGGGACTCTCCTTGGCAATGAGCAGTTCTTC. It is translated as CASRYGTLLGNEQFF.

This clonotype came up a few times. The CDR3 nucleotides are TGTGCCAGCAGTGAAGAGGGGCTCGGGTACGAGCAGTACTTC. The encoded protein is CASSEEGLGYEQYF. This chain links TRBV6-1 with TRBJ2-7; perhaps TRBD1 as D (5 bases). Looked up from germline, CDR1 is MNHNS and CDR2 is SASEGT. The CDR3 is made up of 14 amino acids. V was pared by 1 base and J by 4 bases, with 11 bases between.

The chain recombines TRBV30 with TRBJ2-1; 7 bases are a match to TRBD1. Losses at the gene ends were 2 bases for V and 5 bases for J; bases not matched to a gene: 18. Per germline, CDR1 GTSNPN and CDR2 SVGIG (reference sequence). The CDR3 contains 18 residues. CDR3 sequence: CAWSPLLTGIQRHNEQFF. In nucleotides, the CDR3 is TGTGCCTGGAGTCCATTGCTGACAGGGATCCAAAGGCACAATGAGCAGTTCTTC. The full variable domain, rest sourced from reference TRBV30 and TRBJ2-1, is SQTIHQWPATLVQPVGSPLSLECTVEGTSNPNLYWYRQAAGRGLQLLFYSVGIGQISSEVPQNLSASRPQDRQFILSSKKLLLSDSGFYLCAWSPLLTGIQRHNEQFFGPGTRLTVL.

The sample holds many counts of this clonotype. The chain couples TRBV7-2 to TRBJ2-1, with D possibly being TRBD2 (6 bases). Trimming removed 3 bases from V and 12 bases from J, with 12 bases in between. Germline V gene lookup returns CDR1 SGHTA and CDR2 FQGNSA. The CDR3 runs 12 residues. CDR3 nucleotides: TGTGCCAGCAGCTTCACCGACGGGGGGCAGTTCTTC. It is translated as CASSFTDGGQFF. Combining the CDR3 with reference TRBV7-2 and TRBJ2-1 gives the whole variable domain GAGVSQSPSNKVTEKGKDVELRCDPISGHTALYWYRQSLGQGLEFLIYFQGNSAPDKSGLPSDRFSAERTGGSVSTLTIQRTQQEDSAVYLCASSFTDGGQFFGPGTRLTVL.

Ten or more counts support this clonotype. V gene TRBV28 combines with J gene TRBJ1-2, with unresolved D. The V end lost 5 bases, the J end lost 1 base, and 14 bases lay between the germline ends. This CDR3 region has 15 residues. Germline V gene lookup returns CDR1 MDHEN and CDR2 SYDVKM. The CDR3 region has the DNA TGTGCCAGCAGTCAGTCCCTCTATTTTAACTATGGCTACACCTTC. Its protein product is CASSQSLYFNYGYTF.

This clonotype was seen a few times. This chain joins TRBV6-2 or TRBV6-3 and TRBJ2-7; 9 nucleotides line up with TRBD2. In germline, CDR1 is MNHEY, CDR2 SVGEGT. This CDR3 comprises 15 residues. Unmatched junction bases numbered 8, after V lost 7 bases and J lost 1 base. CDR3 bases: TGTGCCAGCATTCCCCAGACTAGCGGTTCCTACGAGCAGTACTTC. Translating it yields CASIPQTSGSYEQYF.

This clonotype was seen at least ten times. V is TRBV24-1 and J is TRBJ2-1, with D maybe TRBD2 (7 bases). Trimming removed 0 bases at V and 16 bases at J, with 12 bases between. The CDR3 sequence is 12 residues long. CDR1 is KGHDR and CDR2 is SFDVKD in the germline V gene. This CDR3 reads CATSDLGGGQFF. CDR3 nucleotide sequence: TGTGCCACCAGTGATTTGGGGGGGGGGCAATTCTTC.

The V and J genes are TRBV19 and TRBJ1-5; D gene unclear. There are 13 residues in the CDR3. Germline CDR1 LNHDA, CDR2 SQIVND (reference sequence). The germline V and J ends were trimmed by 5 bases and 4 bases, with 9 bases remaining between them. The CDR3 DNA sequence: TGTGCCAGTAGTTCCTGGGAGAATCAGCCCCAGCATTTT. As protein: CASSSWENQPQHF.